The clone carrying this T cell receptor (beta chain) was seen once. Original data processing: Reference gene primers were amplified, and this amplification served to estimate nucleated cell counts. The assay was immunoSEQ multiplex PCR, and TCRdb's table has in-frame clones only and misses some. V, J and clone size are taken as reported in that table, and D and trimming were inferred from the DNA itself. This table has about 69,000 clones, approximately 83% appearing once. This record comes from a study of blood T cell repertoires in COVID-19. Study background: COVID-19 samples from acute and convalescent phases originated in the United States, Italy and Spain.

The germline V gene has CDR1 SEHNR and CDR2 FQNEAQ (reference sequence). J lost 4 bases, V lost 2 bases, and 13 bases had no gene match. The CDR3 contains 18 residues. The source is a man at least 80 years old with acute or convalescent COVID-19. Input material: peripheral blood. This chain links TRBV7-9 with TRBJ2-7; TRBD2 matches 11 bases. The CDR3, as DNA: TGTGCCAGCAGCTTATTTATACTAGCGGGAGTAAGGGGATACGAGCAGTACTTC. As protein: CASSLFILAGVRGYEQYF.